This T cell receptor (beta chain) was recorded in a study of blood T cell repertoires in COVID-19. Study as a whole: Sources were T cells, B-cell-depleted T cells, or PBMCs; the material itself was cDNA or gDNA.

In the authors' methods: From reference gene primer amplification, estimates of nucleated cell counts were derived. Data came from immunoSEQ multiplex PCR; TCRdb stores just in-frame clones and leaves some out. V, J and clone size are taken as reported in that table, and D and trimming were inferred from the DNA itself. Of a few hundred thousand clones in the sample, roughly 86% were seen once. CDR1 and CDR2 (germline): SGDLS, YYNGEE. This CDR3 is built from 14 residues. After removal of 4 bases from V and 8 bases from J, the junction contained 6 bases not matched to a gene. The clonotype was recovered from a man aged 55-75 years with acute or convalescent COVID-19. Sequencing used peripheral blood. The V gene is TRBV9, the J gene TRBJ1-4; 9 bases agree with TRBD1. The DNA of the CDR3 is TGTGCCAGCAGCTACGGGACAGGGAACGAAAAACTGTTTTTT. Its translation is CASSYGTGNEKLFF.